This TCR beta chain was observed in a study of blood T cell repertoires in COVID-19. Study at large: There were acute and convalescent COVID-19 samples, and they came from the United States, Italy and Spain. Sample material is recorded as cDNA or gDNA derived from T cells, B-cell-depleted T cells, or PBMCs.

Per the study methods: Reference gene primers were amplified, and this amplification served to estimate nucleated cell counts. Sequencing was performed with immunoSEQ multiplex PCR; in TCRdb, only in-frame clones are kept and a portion is missing. The D gene and trimming were derived from the DNA, and the V and J assignments and clone size from that table. The table shows under 200,000 clones, with 74% occurring only once. This CDR3 is built from 13 residues. Germline V gene lookup returns CDR1 LGHNT and CDR2 FRNRAP. V was shortened by 3 bases and J by 7 bases, with 13 bases between the two germline ends.

The sample taken for sequencing was peripheral blood. The clonotype comes from a woman older than 75 with acute or convalescent COVID-19. The V call is TRBV12-5, the J call TRBJ2-7; D may be TRBD2 (6 bases). CDR3 in DNA: TGTGCTAGTGGTTTTATCGGGAGCGGTGAGCAGTACTTC. Protein product: CASGFIGSGEQYF.